The TCR beta chain under discussion was sequenced for a study of response to subunit inactivated influenza vaccine. Study observations and caveats: A suggestion made by the authors is that each seasonal influenza vaccination recruits few new T cells.

Germline CDR1 reads MNHNS; CDR2 reads SASEGT. There are 15 residues in the CDR3. The ends lost 4 bases at V and 5 bases at J; junction bases unmatched: 8. MiXCR, applied by TCRdb to the RT-PCR reads, yields one record per CDR3 protein. The sample carries 530,000 or so distinct CDR3 sequences, over 9.5% recorded once. In its sample, this clonotype was seen a few times. Its antigen is unknown. This TCR was recovered from a man between 45 and 60 years old who received an inactivated influenza vaccine. The J gene is TRBJ1-1, the V gene TRBV6-1; 9 positions agree with TRBD1. Sequencing was performed on PBMCs from blood, taken on the day of vaccination. CDR3 loop: CASSVTGTGRTEAFF. In nucleotides, the CDR3 is TGTGCCAGCAGTGTTACCGGGACAGGGAGAACTGAAGCTTTCTTT.